The present T cell receptor beta chain was sequenced within a study of T-cell memory formation after mild COVID-19. Study findings and constraints: CD4/CD8 balance held among clones contracting day 15 to 85, and later expanders leaned CD4+. Second-wave clones peaking on day 37 lacked confirmed SARS-CoV-2 specificity. Shrinking CD4+ clones were chiefly CM and EM; CD8+ ones were chiefly EMRA. Pre-infection memory showed some responding clones, and this suggested that cross-reactive memory joined.

Worth noting for this clonotype: Its antigen remains unidentified.

MiXCR, run by TCRdb on the 5' RACE reads, gives a single entry per CDR3 protein. The data show around 450,000 distinct CDR3 sequences, 20% to 25% seen once. Trimming left V 4 bases short and J 0 bases short, with 13 bases between. The germline gives CDR1 SGHTA, CDR2 FQGTGA. The CDR3 extends over 17 amino acids. The chain recombines TRBV7-3 with TRBJ2-6; tentatively, D is TRBD1 or TRBD2 (5 bases each). This receptor was taken from an adult woman who had mild COVID-19 (a few samples of this study predate the infection). Cell type and time point are not known. Sequencing was performed on PBMCs or a T cell subset sorted from them (not recorded which). The CDR3 region is CASSSPGRSSGANVLTF. CDR3 nucleotide sequence: TGTGCCAGCAGCTCACCGGGACGCAGCTCTGGGGCCAACGTCCTGACTTTC.